Each of the 9 T cell receptor beta chains below was sequenced from the same sample in a study of CD8 T cells in ankylosing spondylitis. TCRdb itself ran the 5' RACE reads through MiXCR, one entry per CDR3 protein. Of under 950,000 distinct CDR3 sequences detected, under 20% appear once; the ten largest clones hold 15% to 20%. Antigens of these TCRs are unknown. Study-level results: Typical of ankylosing spondylitis blood, it appeared, was a TCR beta motif of 7 or 8 highly homologous variants.

Specimen: blood, either unsorted or a sorted T cell fraction (not recorded which). These receptors were taken from a male donor with ankylosing spondylitis.

The chain couples TRBV29-1 to TRBJ2-5; the D is unclear. This CDR3 has 12 amino acids. Trimming removed 6 bases at V and 2 bases at J, with 10 bases between. Germline loops: CDR1 SQVTM, CDR2 ANQGSEA. In nucleotides, the CDR3 is TGCAGCGTAAAATACGCACAAGAGACCCAGTACTTC. Encoded protein: CSVKYAQETQYF.

The rearrangement joins TRBV7-3 to TRBJ1-3, with D possibly matching TRBD1 (5 bases). CDR3 size: 17 residues. V was cut by 2 bases and J by 4 bases, with 18 bases left in between. The V gene's germline CDR1 is SGHTA and CDR2 FQGTGA. CDR3: CASSLGPRGQYGNTIYF. CDR3 nucleotide sequence: TGTGCCAGCAGCTTAGGGCCGAGGGGTCAGTACGGAAACACCATATATTTT.

This clonotype has only a few counts. The chain joins TRBV20-1 to TRBJ2-1, with TRBD2 matching 9 bases. CDR3 size: 17 residues. Germline assignment: CDR1 DFQATT and CDR2 SNEGSKA (reference sequence). V trimming: 0 bases; J trimming: 8 bases; junction bases outside the gene matches: 14. In DNA, the CDR3 is TGCAGTGCTAGAGATTCCGGGACTAGCAGGGTGGACCATGAGCAGTTCTTC. Translating it yields CSARDSGTSRVDHEQFF.

This clonotype was observed a handful of times. V and J are TRBV6-2 or TRBV6-3 and TRBJ2-1; either TRBD1 or TRBD2 may supply D (6 bases each). V lost 6 bases to trimming and J lost 5 bases, with 17 bases between them. The CDR3 covers 15 residues. Germline V gives CDR1 MNHEY, CDR2 SVGEGT. CDR3 nucleotide sequence: TGTGCCAGCAGGCCCCGGTGGGGGGCCCACAATGAGCAGTTCTTC. Amino acids: CASRPRWGAHNEQFF.

The genes are TRBV29-1 and TRBJ1-1; no clear D. Trimming shortened V by 3 bases and J by 3 bases, and 8 bases separated the two germline ends. This CDR3 is 12 amino acids long. Per the germline V gene, CDR1 is SQVTM and CDR2 is ANQGSEA. CDR3 bases: TGCAGCGTTGAGGGCACCGACACTGAAGCTTTCTTT. Its translation: CSVEGTDTEAFF.

This chain joins TRBV20-1 and TRBJ2-1; no firm D call. V dropped 0 bases and J dropped 0 bases, with 15 bases sitting between them. Germline V gives CDR1 DFQATT, CDR2 SNEGSKA (reference sequence). This CDR3 contains 17 residues. CDR3: CSARDLVAVSSYNEQFF. The CDR3 nucleotides read TGCAGTGCTAGAGATTTGGTGGCGGTTAGCTCCTACAATGAGCAGTTCTTC.

The CDR3 DNA sequence: TGTGCCAGCAGTTTGGGGCAGGGAATCACCAATGAGCAGTTCTTC. Translation: CASSLGQGITNEQFF. V and J are TRBV27 and TRBJ2-1; the D gene is possibly TRBD1 (5 bases). This CDR3 is built from 15 residues. The V end lost 3 bases, the J end lost 6 bases, and 15 bases lay between the germline ends. Germline V gene sequence: CDR1 MNHEY, CDR2 SMNVEV (reference sequence).

V gene TRBV7-8 combines with J gene TRBJ2-3; unclear D gene. V lost 0 bases to trimming and J lost 7 bases, with 8 bases between them. The CDR3 extends over 13 amino acids. Looked up from germline, CDR1 is SGHVS and CDR2 is FQNEAQ. The CDR3: CASSLARVNTQYF. CDR3 in DNA: TGTGCCAGCAGCTTAGCGCGTGTGAATACGCAGTATTTT. Full variable domain (outside the CDR3, taken from reference TRBV7-8 and TRBJ2-3): GAGVSQSPRYKVAKRGQDVALRCDPISGHVSLFWYQQALGQGPEFLTYFQNEAQLDKSGLPSDRFFAERPEGSVSTLKIQRTQQEDSAVYLCASSLARVNTQYFGPGTRLTVL.

The rearrangement uses TRBV2 and TRBJ2-7; 10 bases align to TRBD2. Trimming cost V 6 bases and J 3 bases; bases outside gene matches: 5. Germline V lookup: CDR1 SNHLY, CDR2 FYNNEI. This CDR3 has 14 amino acids. CDR3 coding DNA: TGTGCCAGCAGCGGGACTAGCGCGAGCTACGAGCAGTACTTC. Translation: CASSGTSASYEQYF.